Shown below are 24 T cell receptor beta chains from a single sample sequenced in a study of technical replicates of blood from a handful of donors. Data came from immunoSEQ multiplex PCR; TCRdb stores just in-frame clones and leaves some out. Of approximately 99,000 clones listed, 95% are singletons. Sequenced sample: T cells isolated from PBMCs. These receptors all come from a human donor in good health.

V and J are TRBV9 and TRBJ2-3, with D unclear. The CDR3 runs 14 residues. Germline CDR1 and CDR2: SGDLS and YYNGEE. V dropped 1 base and J dropped 0 bases, with 6 bases sitting between them. DNA of the CDR3: TGTGCCAGCAGCGTACCCGGGAGCACAGATACGCAGTATTTT. Translated, it gives CASSVPGSTDTQYF.

This rearrangement joins TRBV6-4 to TRBJ2-2; D is possibly TRBD2 (6 bases). Trimming took 0 bases from V and 6 from J, leaving 8 bases between them. Germline V gene sequence: CDR1 MRHNA, CDR2 SNTAGT. CDR3 length equals 14 residues. The CDR3 DNA reads TGTGCCAGCAGTGACTCCCTAGCGCCCGGGGAGCTGTTTTTT. This codes for CASSDSLAPGELFF.

The chain combines TRBV15 with TRBJ2-1; 12 bases line up with TRBD2. The J segment lost 7 bases and the V segment lost 1 base, leaving 2 bases of the junction unmatched. The CDR3 is made up of 15 amino acids. Germline assignment: CDR1 LNHNV and CDR2 YYDKDF (reference sequence). The CDR3 DNA is TGTGCCACCAGCAGAGGACTAGCGGGAGAGAATGAGCAGTTCTTC. It is translated as CATSRGLAGENEQFF. Full variable domain (outside the CDR3, taken from reference TRBV15 and TRBJ2-1): DAMVIQNPRYQVTQFGKPVTLSCSQTLNHNVMYWYQQKSSQAPKLLFHYYDKDFNNEADTPDNFQSRRPNTSFCFLDIRSPGLGDTAMYLCATSRGLAGENEQFFGPGTRLTVL.

This chain uses TRBV6-1 with TRBJ2-2; 7 nucleotides line up with TRBD1. CDR1 MNHNS and CDR2 SASEGT come from the germline V gene. The CDR3 length is 15 residues. J was trimmed by 5 bases and V by 6 bases; bases with no gene match: 9. CDR3 sequence reads: CASSGRGRKTGELFF. The CDR3 DNA reads TGTGCCAGCAGCGGTAGGGGGCGAAAAACCGGGGAGCTGTTTTTT.

This chain's CDR3 is CASRLGGQTYEQYF. The CDR3 DNA follows: TGTGCCAGCCGTTTAGGCGGGCAAACCTACGAGCAGTACTTC. The V call is TRBV6-5, the J call TRBJ2-7; tentatively, D is TRBD2 (5 bases). V was trimmed by 8 bases and J by 2 bases, leaving 16 bases between them. Germline CDR1 MNHEY, CDR2 SVGAGI. The CDR3 consists of 14 residues.

V usage is TRBV10-3 and J usage is TRBJ1-1; D gene ambiguous. The length of the CDR3 is 14 residues. Looked up from germline, CDR1 is ENHRY and CDR2 is SYGVKD. V was clipped by 3 bases and J by 0 bases, with 8 bases between them. The CDR3 region has the DNA TGTGCCATCAGTGACCCCGAGTTGAACACTGAAGCTTTCTTT. It yields the protein CAISDPELNTEAFF.

The chain uses TRBV21-1 and TRBJ2-7; the listed D gene, TRBD1, was not tested against the DNA. TRBV21-1 has pseudogene status. CDR3 length: 15 amino acids. Here the CDR3 reads CASSPRPGPLSEQYF. The CDR3, as DNA: TGTGCCAGCAGCCCGAGACCAGGGCCCCTGAGCGAGCAGTACTTC.

This chain joins TRBV11-2 and TRBJ1-1, with 7 bases matching TRBD1. The germline CDR1 and CDR2 sequences are SGHAT and FQNNGV. After removal of 1 base from V and 6 bases from J, the junction contained 2 bases not matched to a gene. The CDR3 is made up of 13 amino acids. CDR3: CASSLGQGAEAFF. The CDR3 DNA reads as TGTGCCAGCAGCTTAGGACAGGGAGCTGAAGCTTTCTTT.

The chain employs TRBV7-9 and TRBJ2-2, with a possible D match to TRBD2 (5 bases). Deletions cut 4 bases from V and 0 bases from J, with 9 bases between. CDR1 and CDR2 from the germline V gene are SEHNR and FQNEAQ (reference sequence). CDR3 length: 15 residues. The CDR3 loop reads CASSSRDSNTGELFF. The CDR3 region has the DNA TGTGCCAGCAGCTCTCGGGATTCGAACACCGGGGAGCTGTTTTTT.

The rearrangement uses TRBV6-5 and TRBJ1-3, with D possibly TRBD1 on 6 matching bases. Germline lookup yields CDR1 MNHEY and CDR2 SVGAGI. The ends were cut back, 3 bases at V and 10 bases at J, with 13 bases in the middle. The CDR3 sequence is 13 residues long. As DNA, the CDR3 is TGTGCCAGCAGTTATGGGACCAGGGGAACCATATATTTT. Amino acid sequence: CASSYGTRGTIYF.

J is TRBJ1-2 and V is TRBV25-1, with D possibly TRBD1 on 6 matching bases. The germline CDR1 and CDR2 sequences are MGHDK and SYGVNS. The CDR3 totals 14 residues. V was cut by 5 bases and J by 6 bases, with 16 bases left in between. The CDR3, as DNA: TGTGCCAGCAGTCGAACAGGGAGACGGCATGGCTACACCTTC. Its protein product is CASSRTGRRHGYTF.

The V call is TRBV9, the J call TRBJ1-2, with a possible D match to TRBD1 (6 bases). CDR1 SGDLS and CDR2 YYNGEE come from the germline V gene. The V end lost 6 bases, the J end lost 5 bases, and 11 bases lay between the germline ends. This CDR3 comprises 12 residues. CDR3 DNA sequence: TGTGCCAGCACCCGACAGGCTTATGGCTACACCTTC. It yields the protein CASTRQAYGYTF.

V usage is TRBV5-4 and J usage is TRBJ2-3, with TRBD2 identical over 13 bases. Germline CDR1 SGHNT, CDR2 YYREEE (reference sequence). Trimming removed 2 bases from V and 4 bases from J; junction bases left unmatched: 1. The CDR3 sequence is 15 residues long. This CDR3 is CASSLGLAGADTQYF. DNA of the CDR3: TGTGCCAGCAGCTTAGGACTAGCGGGGGCAGATACGCAGTATTTT.

The chain joins TRBV5-8 to TRBJ2-7, with D perhaps TRBD1 (5 bases). The V and J ends lost 4 bases and 4 bases respectively, with 15 bases between them. CDR1 and CDR2 (germline): SGHTS, YDEGEE. The length of the CDR3 is 14 residues. The CDR3 nucleotides read TGTGCCAGCAGCACCTCAGGGTCCCGATACGAGCAGTACTTC. It is translated as CASSTSGSRYEQYF.

The chain is built from TRBV15 and TRBJ2-1; a weak D match, TRBD2 (6 bases). CDR1 LNHNV and CDR2 YYDKDF come from the germline V gene (reference sequence). V lost 1 base, J lost 5 bases, and 15 bases lay in between. CDR3 length: 16 amino acids. The DNA of the CDR3 is TGTGCCACCAGCAGAGGCCTACGTAGCGGCGACAATGAGCAGTTCTTC. Translation gives CATSRGLRSGDNEQFF.

This chain links TRBV7-9 with TRBJ2-3, with D uncertain. Germline CDR1 SEHNR, CDR2 FQNEAQ (reference sequence). Trimming shortened V by 5 bases and J by 6 bases, and 15 bases separated the two germline ends. There are 14 residues in the CDR3. This CDR3 is CASSPEWVGDTQYF. Here the CDR3 DNA reads TGTGCCAGCAGCCCCGAGTGGGTCGGGGATACGCAGTATTTT.

The chain recombines TRBV7-6 with TRBJ2-1; 8 bases agree with TRBD2. The V gene end was trimmed by 1 base and the J gene end by 0 bases; junction bases not matched to a gene: 2. CDR3 length: 16 amino acids. The germline gives CDR1 SGHVS, CDR2 FNYEAQ. The CDR3: CASSLVGGGSYNEQFF. Written as DNA, the CDR3 is TGTGCCAGCAGCTTAGTCGGGGGGGGCTCCTACAATGAGCAGTTCTTC.

The chain has TRBV9 and TRBJ2-3; TRBD1 is a possible D gene (5 bases). The CDR3 covers 14 residues. Germline V lookup: CDR1 SGDLS, CDR2 YYNGEE. V gave up 4 bases and J gave up 5 bases, with 14 bases separating them. The DNA of the CDR3 is TGTGCCAGCAGCTTGGGGCAGGGCCTAGATACGCAGTATTTT. Translating gives CASSLGQGLDTQYF.

V usage is TRBV7-9 and J usage is TRBJ2-7; possibly TRBD2 for D (5 bases). The CDR3 runs to 13 residues. CDR1 and CDR2 from the germline V gene are SEHNR and FQNEAQ (reference sequence). V dropped 8 bases and J dropped 6 bases, with 17 bases sitting between them. Written as DNA, the CDR3 is TGTGCCAGCCTTTATTCGGATCGGGGCGAGCAGTACTTC. The encoded protein is CASLYSDRGEQYF.

This clone was observed a single time. The rearrangement uses TRBV9 and TRBJ2-2, with D unclear. The V end was cut by 1 base, the J end by 4 bases, with 5 bases between. In germline, CDR1 is SGDLS, CDR2 YYNGEE. The CDR3 is made up of 13 amino acids. The CDR3, as DNA: TGTGCCAGCAGCGTACTCCCCACCGGGGAGCTGTTTTTT. As protein: CASSVLPTGELFF.

The chain uses TRBV19 and TRBJ1-3; tentative D call: TRBD1 (5 bases). Between the trimmed V and J ends, which lost 3 bases and 2 bases, there was a span of 8 bases. CDR1 and CDR2 from the germline V gene are LNHDA and SQIVND (reference sequence). The CDR3 has 14 residues. The CDR3 coding sequence is TGTGCCAGTAGTATCACAGGCGCTGGAAACACCATATATTTT. Its translation is CASSITGAGNTIYF.

V and J are TRBV27 and TRBJ2-7; weak D call: TRBD2 (7 bases). Germline CDR1 is MNHEY and CDR2 is SMNVEV (reference sequence). V gave up 6 bases and J gave up 7 bases, with 19 bases separating them. The CDR3 has 14 amino acids. Written as DNA, the CDR3 is TGTGCCAGCAGGGGGGGGCGCTGGGGCAGGGAGCAGTACTTC. Translating it yields CASRGGRWGREQYF.

The V and J genes are TRBV7-2 and TRBJ2-5, with a possible D match to TRBD2 (6 bases). With 4 bases removed from V and 5 bases from J, the gap between germline ends came to 17 bases. The V gene's germline CDR1 is SGHTA and CDR2 FQGNSA. The length of the CDR3 is 15 residues. The CDR3 DNA reads as TGTGCCAGCAGCTCCTCGTTGGGACTGGTGGAGACCCAGTACTTC. The encoded protein is CASSSSLGLVETQYF. The complete variable domain, with remaining parts taken from reference TRBV7-2 and TRBJ2-5, reads GAGVSQSPSNKVTEKGKDVELRCDPISGHTALYWYRQSLGQGLEFLIYFQGNSAPDKSGLPSDRFSAERTGGSVSTLTIQRTQQEDSAVYLCASSSSLGLVETQYFGPGTRLLVL.

Regarding this clone: One end of the junction does not line up with germline, which may come from a read error. The genes are TRBV6-1 and TRBJ2-1; 7 bases are shared with TRBD2. CDR3 length: 14 amino acids. Germline V lookup: CDR1 MNHNS, CDR2 SASEGT. CDR3 in amino acids: CAISARTSYNEQFF. CDR3 coding DNA: TGTGCCATCAGTGCCCGGACTAGTTACAATGAGCAGTTCTTC.